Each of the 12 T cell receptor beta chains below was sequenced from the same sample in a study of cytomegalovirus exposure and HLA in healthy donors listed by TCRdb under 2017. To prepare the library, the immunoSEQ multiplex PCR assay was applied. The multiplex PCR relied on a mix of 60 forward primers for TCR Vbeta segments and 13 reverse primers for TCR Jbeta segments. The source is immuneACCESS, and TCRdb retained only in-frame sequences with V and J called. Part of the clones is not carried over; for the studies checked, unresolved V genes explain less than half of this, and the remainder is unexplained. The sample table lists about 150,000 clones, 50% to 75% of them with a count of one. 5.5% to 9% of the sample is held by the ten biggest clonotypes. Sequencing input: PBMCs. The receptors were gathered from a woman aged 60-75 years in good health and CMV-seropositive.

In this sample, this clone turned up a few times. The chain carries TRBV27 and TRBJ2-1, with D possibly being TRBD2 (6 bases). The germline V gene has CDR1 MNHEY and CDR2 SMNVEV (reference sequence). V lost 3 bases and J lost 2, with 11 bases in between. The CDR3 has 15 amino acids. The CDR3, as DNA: TGTGCCAGCAGTTTGGGCGGGATAGCCTACAATGAGCAGTTCTTC. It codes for CASSLGGIAYNEQFF.

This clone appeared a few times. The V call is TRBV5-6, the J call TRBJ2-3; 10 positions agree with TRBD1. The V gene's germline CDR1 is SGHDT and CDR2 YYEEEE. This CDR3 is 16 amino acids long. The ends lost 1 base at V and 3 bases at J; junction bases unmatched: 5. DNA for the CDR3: TGTGCCAGCAGCTTGCCGGGACAGGGGTCGACAGATACGCAGTATTTT. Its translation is CASSLPGQGSTDTQYF.

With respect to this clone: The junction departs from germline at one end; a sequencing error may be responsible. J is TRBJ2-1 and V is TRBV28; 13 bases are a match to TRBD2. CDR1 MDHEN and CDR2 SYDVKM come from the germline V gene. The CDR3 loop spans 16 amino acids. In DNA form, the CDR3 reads TGTGCCAGCAGTTCCACTAGCGGGAGGGCCTACCATGAGCAGTTCTTC. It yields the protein CASSSTSGRAYHEQFF.

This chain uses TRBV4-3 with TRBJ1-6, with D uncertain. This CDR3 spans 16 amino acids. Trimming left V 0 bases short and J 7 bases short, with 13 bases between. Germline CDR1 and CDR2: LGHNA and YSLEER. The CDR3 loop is CASSQDVAGTNSPLHF. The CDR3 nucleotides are TGCGCCAGCAGCCAAGATGTGGCAGGAACAAATTCACCCCTCCACTTT.

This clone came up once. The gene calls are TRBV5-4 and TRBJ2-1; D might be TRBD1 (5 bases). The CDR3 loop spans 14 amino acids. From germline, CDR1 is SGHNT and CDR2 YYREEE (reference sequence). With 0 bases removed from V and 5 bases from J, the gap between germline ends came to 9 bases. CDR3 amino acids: CASSLEQENNEQFF. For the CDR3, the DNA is TGTGCCAGCAGCTTGGAACAGGAAAACAATGAGCAGTTCTTC.

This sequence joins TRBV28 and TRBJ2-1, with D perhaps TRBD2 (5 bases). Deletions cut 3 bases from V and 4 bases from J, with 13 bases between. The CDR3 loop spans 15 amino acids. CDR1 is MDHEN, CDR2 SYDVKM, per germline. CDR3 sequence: CASSFSRGAYNEQFF. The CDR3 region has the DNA TGTGCCAGCAGTTTTAGCCGGGGTGCATACAATGAGCAGTTCTTC.

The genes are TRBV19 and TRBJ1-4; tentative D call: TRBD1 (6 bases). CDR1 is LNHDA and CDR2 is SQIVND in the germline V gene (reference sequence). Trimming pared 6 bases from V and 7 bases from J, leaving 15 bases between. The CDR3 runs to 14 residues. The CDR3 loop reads CASSHREWVEKLFF. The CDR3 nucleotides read TGTGCCAGTAGCCACAGGGAATGGGTTGAAAAACTGTTTTTT.

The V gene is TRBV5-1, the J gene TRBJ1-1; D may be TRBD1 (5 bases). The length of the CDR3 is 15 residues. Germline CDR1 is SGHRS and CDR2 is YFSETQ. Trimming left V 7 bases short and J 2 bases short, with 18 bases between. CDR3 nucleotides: TGCGCCAGCGGCCCATACAGGTTAGTCAACACTGAAGCTTTCTTT. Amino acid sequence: CASGPYRLVNTEAFF.

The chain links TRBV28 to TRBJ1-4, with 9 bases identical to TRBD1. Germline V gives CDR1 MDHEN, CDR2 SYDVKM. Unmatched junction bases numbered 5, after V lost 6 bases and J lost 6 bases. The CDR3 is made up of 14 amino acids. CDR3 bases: TGTGCCAGCAGCCTACAGGGGGCTGATGAAAAACTGTTTTTT. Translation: CASSLQGADEKLFF.

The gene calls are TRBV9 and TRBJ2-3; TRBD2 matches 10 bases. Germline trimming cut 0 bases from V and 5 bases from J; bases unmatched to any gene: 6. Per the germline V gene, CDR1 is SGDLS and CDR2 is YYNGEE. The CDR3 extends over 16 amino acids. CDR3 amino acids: CASSVDLAGVGDTQYF. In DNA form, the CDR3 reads TGTGCCAGCAGCGTAGATCTAGCGGGGGTGGGAGATACGCAGTATTTT.

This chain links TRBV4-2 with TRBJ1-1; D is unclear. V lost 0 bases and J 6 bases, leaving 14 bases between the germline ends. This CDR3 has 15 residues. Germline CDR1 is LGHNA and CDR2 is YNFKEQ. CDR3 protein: CASSQDLYSPPEAFF. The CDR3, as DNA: TGTGCCAGCAGCCAAGATCTATACAGTCCGCCTGAAGCTTTCTTT.

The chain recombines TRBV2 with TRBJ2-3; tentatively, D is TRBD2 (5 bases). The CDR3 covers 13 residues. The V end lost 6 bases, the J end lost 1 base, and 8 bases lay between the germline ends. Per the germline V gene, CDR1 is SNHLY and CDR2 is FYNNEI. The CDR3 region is CASRVEGTDTQYF. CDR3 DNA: TGTGCCAGCAGGGTGGAGGGCACAGATACGCAGTATTTT. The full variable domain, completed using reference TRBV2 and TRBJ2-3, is EPEVTQTPSHQVTQMGQEVILRCVPISNHLYFYWYRQILGQKVEFLVSFYNNEISEKSEIFDDQFSVERPDGSNFTLKIRSTKLEDSAMYFCASRVEGTDTQYFGPGTRLTVL.